This TCR beta chain was recovered during a study of blood T cell repertoires in COVID-19. About the study: The cDNA or gDNA used as material had been derived from T cells, B-cell-depleted T cells, or PBMCs.

This clone came up a few times. CDR1 is LNHDA and CDR2 is SQIVND in the germline V gene (reference sequence). The CDR3 length is 14 residues. Losses at the gene ends were 4 bases for V and 5 bases for J; bases not matched to a gene: 5. Assay: immunoSEQ multiplex PCR; the TCRdb copy retains only in-frame clones and omits some. The table includes fewer than 200,000 clones, just over 85% detected once. The sample comprised PBMCs or T cells enriched from blood (not recorded which). The TCR originated in a woman under 30 who had recovered from COVID-19. The gene calls are TRBV19 and TRBJ2-5; 9 nucleotides align to TRBD1. The CDR3 DNA reads TGTGCCAGTAGTAAAGGACAGGGGATCGAGACCCAGTACTTC. Its protein product is CASSKGQGIETQYF.